The rows below give T cell receptor beta chains drawn from one sample of a study of post-analysis software for immune sequencing data. TCRdb called the PCR reads again in MiXCR, with one record for every CDR3 protein. The table lists hundreds of thousands of distinct CDR3 sequences, approximately 60% of them singletons. The sequenced sample was blood. The receptors stem from a girl aged 2-9 years with multiple sclerosis. The CDR3 runs from the conserved cysteine through the conserved F or W. Each record gives: J gene, clone size, CDR3 length, V gene, CDR3 protein. Clone size appears in some rows only: once, few, many, or a class for an expanded clone.

TRBJ1-2	-	13	TRBV10-3	CAISTDGNYGYTF
TRBJ2-1	once	14	TRBV5-5	CASQGQVLYNEQFF
TRBJ2-1	-	16	TRBV7-2	CASSYLAGSSYNEQFF
TRBJ2-6	-	15	TRBV10-3	CAISVEGPGANVLTF
TRBJ2-3	once	15	TRBV9	CASSVTSGFTDTQYF
TRBJ2-3	-	13	TRBV20-1	CSARGSATDTQYF
TRBJ2-3	once	15	TRBV20-1	CSASLSSGIQDTQYF
TRBJ2-1	few	12	TRBV24-1	CATSALSNEQFF
TRBJ1-5	-	18	TRBV14	CASDHTRQGARSNQPQHF
TRBJ1-1	-	15	TRBV24-1	CATSDYGTGDAEAFF
TRBJ2-1	-	15	TRBV29-1	CSVQIAGVAGNEQFF
TRBJ1-1	-	16	TRBV6-2/TRBV6-3	CASSYQTGRLNTEAFF
TRBJ2-7	-	15	TRBV12-3/TRBV12-4	CASRLRRPLSYEQYF
TRBJ2-5	-	13	TRBV20-1	CSARTGVRETQYF
TRBJ1-1	few	13	TRBV29-1	CSDHRGVGTEAFF
TRBJ2-3	-	14	TRBV12-3/TRBV12-4	CASSFSHERGQQYF
TRBJ1-2	-	13	TRBV6-2/TRBV6-3	CASSYLDNYGYTF
TRBJ2-1	-	21	TRBV7-3	CASSSKRDASGNLPGVGEQFF
TRBJ2-3	-	14	TRBV11-2	CASSFLSGTDTQYF
TRBJ2-2	-	14	TRBV29-1	CSTYDRGGTGELFF
-	-	10	TRBV29-1	CSVVAETQYF
TRBJ2-4	-	15	TRBV12-3/TRBV12-4	CASSFRGSGVTVQYF
TRBJ2-3	-	15	TRBV12-3/TRBV12-4	CASTSSGASTDTQYF
TRBJ2-3	-	16	TRBV5-5	CASSLARTSGGDTQYF
TRBJ2-3	-	15	TRBV15	CATSRRQADTDTQYF
TRBJ2-4	-	15	TRBV5-1	CASKLTPDPRNIQYF
TRBJ1-5	-	13	TRBV6-2/TRBV6-3	CASSYLTSNLQHF
TRBJ2-1	few	14	TRBV20-1	CSAPRDRGQNEQFF
TRBJ1-1	-	14	TRBV29-1	CSVESNLVRREAFF
TRBJ2-1	few	14	TRBV29-1	CSVARDIIYNEQFF
TRBJ1-1	once	11	TRBV29-1	CRVFGNTEAFF
TRBJ2-3	-	16	TRBV20-1	CSASGTRVRATDTQYF
TRBJ1-2	few	15	TRBV29-1	CSVTGTGRAISGYTF
TRBJ2-1	few	17	TRBV5-1	CASRGTGGSKTYNEQFF
TRBJ2-1	-	14	TRBV25-1	CASRSSDPYNEQFF
TRBJ2-5	-	15	TRBV4-1	CASTQREGVQETQYF
TRBJ2-1	-	16	TRBV4-3	CASNHLSGGASNEQFF
TRBJ2-3	-	13	TRBV7-9	CASSLYSGDAQYF
TRBJ2-1	-	14	TRBV10-3	CAIRGQGPYNEQFF
TRBJ2-3	-	16	TRBV10-3	CAISEFPTPGADTQYF
TRBJ2-7	-	14	TRBV20-1	CSATRGWRGYEQYF
TRBJ1-6	-	18	TRBV11-2	CASSDRPLPGTYNSPLHF
TRBJ2-1	-	13	TRBV20-1	CSARDAHIGEQFF
TRBJ2-1	once	15	TRBV7-3	CASSFLGVSPNEQFF
TRBJ2-6	-	16	TRBV3-1	CASSQPGGSGANVPTF
TRBJ2-3	-	14	TRBV9	CASSVSPRTDTQYF
TRBJ2-3	-	15	TRBV7-2	CASSLGGIFADTQYF
TRBJ1-2	few	14	TRBV3-1	CASSRGVADYGYTF
TRBJ1-2	-	12	TRBV20-1	CSGISREDGYTF
TRBJ2-7	-	14	TRBV5-1	CASSLDLHSYEQYF
TRBJ2-3	once	14	TRBV5-1	CASTRTSGADTQYF